A selection of T cell receptor beta chains follows, all from one sample in a study of T cell responses to AZD1222 COVID-19 vaccine. TCRdb's table, derived via immunoSEQ multiplex PCR, lists solely in-frame clones and lacks some. Of more than 100,000 clones listed, around 86% are singletons. Source: peripheral blood, taken on day 0 of AZD1222 vaccination. Receptors originate from an adult in good health. Both conserved end residues are part of each CDR3. The D gene is left open where the match is weak. A row's size may be missing; if present it is once, few, many or a size class.

.,TRBJ2-5,TRBV7-9,TRBD1,CASSTLTGFIKTQYF,TGTGCCAGCAGCACCCTGACAGGGTTCATTAAGACCCAGTACTTC
.,TRBJ1-4,TRBV11-2,.,CASSLAIDFGSVNEKLFF,TGTGCCAGCAGCTTAGCAATCGACTTCGGCAGCGTTAATGAAAAACTGTTTTTT
.,TRBJ2-7,TRBV11-3,.,CASSLDPTNDEQYF,TGTGCCAGCAGCTTAGACCCTACTAACGACGAGCAGTACTTC
.,TRBJ1-1,TRBV19,TRBD1,CASSARDRGLVEAFF,TGTGCCAGTAGTGCCAGGGACAGGGGACTGGTTGAAGCTTTCTTT
.,TRBJ2-1,TRBV19,.,CASSMIGGNEQFF,TGTGCCAGTAGTATGATAGGGGGCAATGAGCAGTTCTTC
.,TRBJ1-4,TRBV5-5,.,CASSPFQGSGGTF,TGTGCCAGCAGCCCGTTCCAGGGTTCGGGGGGGACCTTT
.,TRBJ2-5,TRBV9,.,CASSVERQAQETQYF,TGTGCCAGCAGCGTAGAACGGCAGGCCCAAGAGACCCAGTACTTC
.,TRBJ2-3,TRBV7-9,.,CASSSQAPSTDTQYF,TGTGCCAGCAGCTCACAGGCCCCTAGCACAGATACGCAGTATTTT
.,TRBJ1-5,TRBV19,.,CASSHMSGWEYSNQPQHF,TGTGCCAGTAGCCACATGTCGGGGTGGGAATATAGCAATCAGCCCCAGCATTTT
few,TRBJ2-7,TRBV23-1,TRBD1,CASSRRDRVMSSYEQYF,TGCGCCAGCAGTCGCCGGGACAGGGTTATGAGCTCCTACGAGCAGTACTTC
.,TRBJ1-2,TRBV19,TRBD1,CASSLGQPLSKSYGYTF,TGTGCCAGTAGTCTGGGACAGCCACTCTCAAAATCCTATGGCTACACCTTC
.,TRBJ1-3,TRBV18,.,CASSPPVQLNSGNTIYF,TGTGCCAGCTCACCACCCGTACAGCTAAACTCTGGAAACACCATATATTTT
.,TRBJ2-5,TRBV10-3,TRBD2,CAISEAGVQETQYF,TGTGCCATCAGTGAGGCGGGGGTGCAAGAGACCCAGTACTTC
.,TRBJ1-2,TRBV3-1/TRBV3-2,.,CASSQHDGSNYGYTF,TGTGCCAGCAGCCAACATGACGGATCCAACTATGGCTACACCTTC
.,TRBJ2-7,TRBV7-2,.,CASSSGPAPLYEQYF,TGTGCCAGCAGCTCGGGCCCGGCCCCCCTCTACGAGCAGTACTTC
.,TRBJ2-1,TRBV5-1,TRBD2,CASSVSSGGYNEQFF,TGCGCCAGCAGCGTATCTAGCGGGGGGTACAATGAGCAGTTCTTC
.,TRBJ2-1,TRBV19,TRBD1,CASSTTGTGVQNEQFF,TGTGCCAGTAGTACTACCGGGACAGGGGTCCAGAATGAGCAGTTCTTC
.,TRBJ1-5,TRBV27,.,CASSLEGIGNQPQHF,TGTGCCAGCAGTTTGGAGGGAATAGGAAATCAGCCCCAGCATTTT
.,TRBJ1-2,TRBV25-1,.,CASSGQGTNYGYTF,TGTGCCAGCAGCGGGCAGGGGACCAACTATGGCTACACCTTC
.,TRBJ2-5,TRBV5-4,.,CASSLGSDQETQYF,TGTGCCAGCAGCTTGGGTTCCGACCAAGAGACCCAGTACTTC
few,TRBJ2-7,TRBV7-2,TRBD1,CASSSPGRTGVTYEQYF,TGTGCCAGCAGCTCCCCCGGCCGGACAGGGGTGACCTACGAGCAGTACTTC
.,TRBJ2-7,TRBV9,.,CASSISLSDYEQYF,TGTGCCAGCAGCATTAGTCTATCGGACTACGAGCAGTACTTC
.,TRBJ2-7,TRBV29-1,TRBD1,CSAGQGSYEQYF,TGCAGCGCGGGACAGGGAAGCTACGAGCAGTACTTC
.,TRBJ1-6,TRBV18,.,CASSPQELRNSPLHF,TGTGCCAGCTCGCCCCAGGAGCTGCGGAATTCACCCCTCCACTTT
.,TRBJ2-3,TRBV5-4,TRBD1,CASNRDRGTDTQYF,TGTGCCAGCAACCGGGACAGGGGCACAGATACGCAGTATTTT
.,TRBJ1-1,TRBV18,.,CASSPLGAPMNTEAFF,TGTGCCAGCTCACCATTGGGGGCGCCAATGAACACTGAAGCTTTCTTT
.,TRBJ2-2,TRBV14,TRBD1,CASSPLFWYRGAAGELFF,TGTGCCAGCAGCCCTCTGTTTTGGTACAGGGGGGCGGCCGGGGAGCTGTTTTTT
.,TRBJ2-1,TRBV7-9,.,CASSLGGEPYNEQFF,TGTGCCAGCAGCTTAGGGGGGGAGCCATACAATGAGCAGTTCTTC
.,TRBJ2-3,TRBV19,TRBD2,CASSISLAGGPSTDTQYF,TGTGCCAGTAGTATCTCTCTAGCGGGGGGGCCCAGCACAGATACGCAGTATTTT
.,TRBJ1-1,TRBV25-1,TRBD1,CASSEGTALLGTEAFF,TGTGCCAGCAGTGAAGGGACAGCCCTTTTGGGCACTGAAGCTTTCTTT
.,TRBJ1-4,TRBV6-5,.,CASSLTEGRVEELFF,TGTGCCAGCAGTTTGACCGAGGGGAGGGTGGAAGAACTGTTTTTT
.,TRBJ2-1,TRBV11-3,.,CASSLDGRGGQDEQFF,TGTGCCAGCAGCTTAGATGGAAGGGGGGGCCAGGATGAGCAGTTCTTC
.,TRBJ2-1,TRBV19,TRBD2,CASSFSATSLNEQFF,TGTGCCAGTAGTTTCTCAGCGACTAGCCTCAATGAGCAGTTCTTC
.,TRBJ2-7,TRBV27,TRBD1,CASTFRGQGFSEQYF,TGTGCCAGTACCTTCAGGGGACAGGGATTTTCCGAGCAGTACTTC
.,TRBJ1-5,TRBV20-1,.,CSASALQRRGYSNQPQHF,TGCAGTGCTAGTGCCCTCCAGCGAAGGGGCTATAGCAATCAGCCCCAGCATTTT
.,TRBJ1-1,TRBV3-1/TRBV3-2,.,CASSQVGGITEAFF,TGTGCCAGCAGCCAAGTCGGGGGGATCACTGAAGCTTTCTTT
.,TRBJ1-2,TRBV7-9,.,CASSSPGGGALHGYTF,TGTGCCAGCAGCTCACCCGGGGGGGGCGCGTTACATGGCTACACCTTC
.,TRBJ1-4,TRBV3-1/TRBV3-2,.,CASSRLPGPEKLFF,TGTGCCAGCAGCCGACTGCCAGGACCAGAAAAACTGTTTTTT
.,TRBJ1-3,TRBV12-3/TRBV12-4,.,CASSIGRNTIYF,TGTGCCAGCAGTATAGGGAGAAACACCATATATTTT
.,TRBJ1-2,TRBV19,.,CASSTRATDPYGYTF,TGTGCCAGTAGTACGAGGGCGACAGACCCCTATGGCTACACCTTC
.,TRBJ1-2,TRBV3-1/TRBV3-2,.,CASSQGYPNYGYTF,TGTGCCAGCAGCCAAGGGTACCCTAACTATGGCTACACCTTC
.,TRBJ2-7,TRBV11-2,TRBD2,CASSLRLAGGTYEQYF,TGTGCCAGCAGCTTAAGGCTAGCGGGGGGAACCTACGAGCAGTACTTC
.,TRBJ2-1,TRBV5-1,.,CASSLVGTPQFF,TGCGCCAGCAGCTTGGTCGGGACTCCGCAGTTCTTC
once,TRBJ1-6,TRBV7-2,.,CASSLDGRGFNSPLHF,TGTGCCAGCAGCTTAGATGGTCGGGGTTTTAATTCACCCCTCCACTTT
few,TRBJ1-3,TRBV19,.,CASSPEPGNTIYF,TGTGCCAGTAGTCCCGAACCCGGAAACACCATATATTTT
once,TRBJ2-5,TRBV5-6,TRBD1,CASSNTGGETQYF,TGTGCCAGCAGCAATACAGGGGGGGAGACCCAGTACTTC
.,TRBJ2-7,TRBV4-2,.,CASSQEDFYEQYF,TGTGCCAGCAGCCAAGAGGACTTCTACGAGCAGTACTTC
.,TRBJ2-5,TRBV10-3,.,CAISVRREETQYF,TGTGCCATCAGTGTCCGGAGGGAAGAGACCCAGTACTTC
.,TRBJ1-1,TRBV7-9,.,CASSNPRANTEAFF,TGTGCCAGCAGCAACCCTCGGGCGAACACTGAAGCTTTCTTT
.,TRBJ1-2,TRBV18,.,CASSPQGNYGYTF,TGTGCCAGCTCACCACAAGGGAATTATGGCTACACCTTC